These 20 T cell receptor beta chains originate from one sample sequenced in a study of shared clonotypes between healthy human individuals. CD8 cells classed as naive were CD45RO-negative and positively selected for CCR7, excluding terminally differentiated effector memory CD45RA+ cells. Libraries were prepared by immunoSEQ multiplex PCR; TCRdb keeps only in-frame clonotypes and omits some of them. The profile covers about 2,100,000 clones, with roughly 91% appearing a single time and about 1.8% taken by the ten largest. The sequenced sample consisted of naive CD8+ T cells from PBMCs. These receptors came from a young man in good health. Some clones in this sample may be carry-over from other donors' samples.

The chain employs TRBV7-9 and TRBJ2-7; possible D gene TRBD2, 6 bases. Germline CDR1 SEHNR, CDR2 FQNEAQ (reference sequence). The CDR3 runs to 15 residues. Between the trimmed V and J ends, which lost 2 bases and 5 bases, there was a span of 16 bases. CDR3 sequence (DNA): TGTGCCAGCAGCTTAATTGTTGGGGGGATAGACGAGCAGTACTTC. Translating it yields CASSLIVGGIDEQYF. The whole variable domain, remainder taken from reference TRBV7-9 and TRBJ2-7, is DTGVSQNPRHKITKRGQNVTFRCDPISEHNRLYWYRQTLGQGPEFLTYFQNEAQLEKSRLLSDRFSAERPKGSFSTLEIQRTEQGDSAMYLCASSLIVGGIDEQYFGPGTRLTVT.

The chain links TRBV30 to TRBJ1-2; TRBD1 might be the D (6 bases). Germline V CDR1 and CDR2: GTSNPN, SVGIG (reference sequence). Trimming removed 2 bases at V and 4 bases at J, with 8 bases between. The CDR3 spans 12 residues. The CDR3 nucleotides are TGTGCCTGGAGTACAGGGATCTATGGCTACACCTTC. Amino acids: CAWSTGIYGYTF.

The chain employs TRBV7-2 and TRBJ2-1, with D possibly being TRBD2 (6 bases). The CDR3 totals 13 residues. Germline CDR1 SGHTA, CDR2 FQGNSA. Between the trimmed V and J ends, which lost 4 bases and 15 bases, there was a span of 19 bases. CDR3 amino acids: CASSSHYRDSGFF. In DNA, the CDR3 is TGTGCCAGCAGCTCTCACTACCGGGACTCAGGGTTCTTC.

V and J are TRBV7-9 and TRBJ2-5; no reliable D call. Trimming removed 5 bases at V and 0 bases at J, with 16 bases between. Per germline, CDR1 SEHNR and CDR2 FQNEAQ (reference sequence). The CDR3 runs 16 residues. The CDR3 bases are TGTGCCAGCAGCCCCGCACACACGACATACCAAGAGACCCAGTACTTC. This encodes CASSPAHTTYQETQYF. Full variable domain (outside the CDR3, taken from reference TRBV7-9 and TRBJ2-5): DTGVSQNPRHKITKRGQNVTFRCDPISEHNRLYWYRQTLGQGPEFLTYFQNEAQLEKSRLLSDRFSAERPKGSFSTLEIQRTEQGDSAMYLCASSPAHTTYQETQYFGPGTRLLVL.

V gene TRBV7-8 combines with J gene TRBJ1-1; D possibly corresponds to TRBD1 (5 bases). Per the germline V gene, CDR1 is SGHVS and CDR2 is FQNEAQ. This CDR3 has 13 amino acids. V lost 4 bases, J lost 1 base, and 7 bases lay in between. CDR3 bases: TGTGCCAGCAGCTGGCAGGGGAACACTGAAGCTTTCTTT. It is translated as CASSWQGNTEAFF. Based on the CDR3 plus reference TRBV7-8 and TRBJ1-1, the full variable domain is GAGVSQSPRYKVAKRGQDVALRCDPISGHVSLFWYQQALGQGPEFLTYFQNEAQLDKSGLPSDRFFAERPEGSVSTLKIQRTQQEDSAVYLCASSWQGNTEAFFGQGTRLTVV.

The rearrangement links TRBV19 to TRBJ1-5; 9 bases match TRBD1. The germline gives CDR1 LNHDA, CDR2 SQIVND (reference sequence). Trimming took 3 bases from V and 0 from J; bases not matched to a gene: 6. The CDR3 extends over 17 amino acids. CDR3 loop: CASSMLQGAYSNQPQHF. DNA of the CDR3: TGTGCCAGTAGTATGTTACAGGGGGCCTATAGCAATCAGCCCCAGCATTTT.

The chain is built from TRBV9 and TRBJ1-5; D is perhaps TRBD1 (5 bases). Germline CDR1 and CDR2: SGDLS and YYNGEE. The length of the CDR3 is 15 residues. Trimming stripped 5 bases from V and 1 base from J, with 13 bases between. This CDR3 reads CASSLAGGSNQPQHF. CDR3 nucleotides: TGTGCCAGCAGTCTCGCGGGGGGGAGCAATCAGCCCCAGCATTTT.

This clone was recorded only once. This chain links TRBV7-9 with TRBJ2-2; maybe TRBD1 (5 bases). Between the trimmed V and J ends, which lost 2 bases and 3 bases, there was a span of 7 bases. This CDR3 comprises 14 residues. Germline V lookup: CDR1 SEHNR, CDR2 FQNEAQ (reference sequence). CDR3: CASSLLTDTGELFF. In DNA, the CDR3 is TGTGCCAGCAGCTTACTGACAGACACCGGGGAGCTGTTTTTT. Complete variable domain (other parts from reference TRBV7-9 and TRBJ2-2): DTGVSQNPRHKITKRGQNVTFRCDPISEHNRLYWYRQTLGQGPEFLTYFQNEAQLEKSRLLSDRFSAERPKGSFSTLEIQRTEQGDSAMYLCASSLLTDTGELFFGEGSRLTVL.

The chain is built from TRBV5-1 and TRBJ2-7; D possibly corresponds to TRBD1 (5 bases). From germline, CDR1 is SGHRS and CDR2 YFSETQ. This CDR3 has 15 amino acids. V dropped 5 bases and J dropped 0 bases, with 15 bases sitting between them. CDR3 amino acids: CASSPVGRASYEQYF. The CDR3 nucleotides read TGCGCCAGCAGTCCGGTTGGCAGGGCCTCCTACGAGCAGTACTTC. The whole variable domain, remainder taken from reference TRBV5-1 and TRBJ2-7, is KAGVTQTPRYLIKTRGQQVTLSCSPISGHRSVSWYQQTPGQGLQFLFEYFSETQRNKGNFPGRFSGRQFSNSRSEMNVSTLELGDSALYLCASSPVGRASYEQYFGPGTRLTVT.

V usage is TRBV28 and J usage is TRBJ2-3, with 9 positions matching TRBD2. The CDR3 runs 13 residues. J gave up 10 bases and V 2 bases, and 4 bases lay outside the gene matches. The V gene's germline CDR1 is MDHEN and CDR2 SYDVKM. CDR3 loop: CASSLTAGGSQYF. DNA for the CDR3: TGTGCCAGCAGTTTAACGGCGGGAGGGTCGCAGTATTTT.

V gene TRBV30 combines with J gene TRBJ2-7; TRBD2 matches 10 bases. V gave up 6 bases and J gave up 6 bases; unmatched junction bases: 8. There are 13 residues in the CDR3. Germline CDR1 reads GTSNPN; CDR2 reads SVGIG (reference sequence). CDR3 DNA: TGTGCCTGCCAGCGGGAGGGAATGCGCGAGCAGTACTTC. Protein: CACQREGMREQYF. Full variable domain (outside the CDR3, taken from reference TRBV30 and TRBJ2-7): SQTIHQWPATLVQPVGSPLSLECTVEGTSNPNLYWYRQAAGRGLQLLFYSVGIGQISSEVPQNLSASRPQDRQFILSSKKLLLSDSGFYLCACQREGMREQYFGPGTRLTVT.

The chain carries TRBV4-3 and TRBJ2-1, with 12 positions matching TRBD2. Germline V gene lookup returns CDR1 LGHNA and CDR2 YSLEER. The V segment lost 4 bases and the J segment 9 bases; nucleotides outside the gene matches: 7. This CDR3 is 15 amino acids long. CDR3 sequence: CASSPRTSGKGEQFF. CDR3 bases: TGCGCCAGCAGCCCCCGGACTAGCGGGAAGGGTGAGCAGTTCTTC.

The CDR3, as DNA: TGTGCCACCAACAGCGGGGGGAGTTACGAGCAGTACTTC. Its translation: CATNSGGSYEQYF. The rearrangement links TRBV19 to TRBJ2-7, with 9 bases that match TRBD2. Unmatched junction bases numbered 8, after V lost 10 bases and J lost 4 bases. The CDR3 runs 13 residues. Germline CDR1 and CDR2: LNHDA and SQIVND (reference sequence). Using reference TRBV19 and TRBJ2-7 for the parts outside the CDR3, the full variable domain is DGGITQSPKYLFRKEGQNVTLSCEQNLNHDAMYWYRQDPGQGLRLIYYSQIVNDFQKGDIAEGYSVSREKKESFPLTVTSAQKNPTAFYLCATNSGGSYEQYFGPGTRLTVT.

V gene TRBV28 combines with J gene TRBJ1-6, with no clear D. Germline V gene sequence: CDR1 MDHEN, CDR2 SYDVKM. Between the trimmed V and J ends, which lost 7 bases and 9 bases, there was a span of 16 bases. The CDR3 contains 14 residues. As DNA, the CDR3 is TGTGCCAGCACTAACACGGGGTTTGGTTCACCCCTCCACTTT. Its protein is CASTNTGFGSPLHF. Complete variable domain (other parts from reference TRBV28 and TRBJ1-6): DVKVTQSSRYLVKRTGEKVFLECVQDMDHENMFWYRQDPGLGLRLIYFSYDVKMKEKGDIPEGYSVSREKKERFSLILESASTNQTSMYLCASTNTGFGSPLHFGNGTRLTVT.

The chain uses TRBV28 and TRBJ1-2, with a weak D call TRBD1 (5 bases). Trimming took 6 bases from V and 3 from J, leaving 17 bases between them. The CDR3 consists of 15 residues. Germline lookup yields CDR1 MDHEN and CDR2 SYDVKM. The CDR3 sequence is CASSTLWRGDYGYTF. CDR3 nucleotide sequence: TGTGCCAGCAGCACCCTGTGGAGGGGAGACTATGGCTACACCTTC.

This clone was detected a few times. The chain couples TRBV4-1 to TRBJ1-1; no firm D call. V was clipped by 4 bases and J by 1 base, with 13 bases between them. CDR3 size: 15 residues. CDR1 MGHRA and CDR2 YSYEKL come from the germline V gene. This CDR3 reads CASSLTVAPNTEAFF. CDR3 coding DNA: TGCGCCAGCAGCCTTACTGTGGCACCGAACACTGAAGCTTTCTTT.

This clone has only a few counts. The chain links TRBV5-4 to TRBJ1-2; 7 nucleotides agree with TRBD1. CDR1 is SGHNT, CDR2 YYREEE, per germline (reference sequence). V gave up 3 bases and J gave up 8 bases; unmatched junction bases: 4. This CDR3 contains 12 residues. CDR3 DNA sequence: TGTGCCAGCAGCTCGACAGGGTCCGGCTACACCTTC. Residues: CASSSTGSGYTF. The complete variable domain, with remaining parts taken from reference TRBV5-4 and TRBJ1-2, reads ETGVTQSPTHLIKTRGQQVTLRCSSQSGHNTVSWYQQALGQGPQFIFQYYREEENGRGNFPPRFSGLQFPNYSSELNVNALELDDSALYLCASSSTGSGYTFGSGTRLTVV.

V usage is TRBV29-1 and J usage is TRBJ1-1; D unclear. The CDR3 is 15 residues long. Germline CDR1 reads SQVTM; CDR2 reads ANQGSEA. Trimming cost V 4 bases and J 1 base, with 16 bases left between them. CDR3 amino acids: CSVVGFTNENTEAFF. Written as DNA, the CDR3 is TGCAGCGTTGTCGGGTTTACGAACGAGAACACTGAAGCTTTCTTT.

The V call is TRBV7-9, the J call TRBJ2-1; D not resolved. The V end was cut by 3 bases, the J end by 3 bases, with 9 bases between. This CDR3 has 14 residues. CDR1 is SEHNR and CDR2 is FQNEAQ in the germline V gene (reference sequence). DNA of the CDR3: TGTGCCAGCAGCTTCCGGACCTTCTACAATGAGCAGTTCTTC. Translating it yields CASSFRTFYNEQFF.

The chain carries TRBV15 and TRBJ1-2; weak D call: TRBD1 (6 bases). CDR3 size: 16 residues. Trimming pared 0 bases from V and 1 base from J, leaving 12 bases between. The germline CDR1 and CDR2 sequences are LNHNV and YYDKDF (reference sequence). Here the CDR3 DNA reads TGTGCCACCAGCAGAGACCGACAGGCTTTTAACTATGGCTACACCTTC. Its translation: CATSRDRQAFNYGYTF.